Listed below are T cell receptor beta chains from one sample, sequenced in a study of T-cell memory formation after mild COVID-19. TCRdb reanalysed the 5' RACE reads using MiXCR and keeps one entry per CDR3 protein. The sample yields 390,000 or so distinct CDR3 sequences, approximately 15% seen once. Sequencing used PBMCs or a T cell subset sorted from them (not recorded which). The receptors originated from a man younger than 35 who had mild COVID-19 (a few samples of this study predate the infection). Cell type and time point are not known. CDR3s include the opening cysteine and the closing phenylalanine or tryptophan. Each record gives: clone size, J gene, V gene, D gene, CDR3 protein, CDR3 DNA. The D gene is left open where the match is weak. Clone size is stated in some rows and not others, as once, few, many or a class when expanded.

-,TRBJ2-5,TRBV25-1,-,CASASAGLGLETQYF,TGTGCCAGCGCCTCCGCCGGGTTGGGTTTAGAGACCCAGTACTTC
few,TRBJ1-4,TRBV10-3,-,CAISEGEKLFF,TGTGCCATCAGTGAGGGAGAAAAACTGTTTTTT
few,TRBJ1-1,TRBV6-2/TRBV6-3,-,CASSYSVGTTEAFF,TGTGCCAGCAGTTACTCGGTCGGGACCACTGAAGCTTTCTTT
few,TRBJ1-2,TRBV4-2,TRBD1,CASSQGYGTGGEGYTF,TGTGCCAGCAGCCAGGGATATGGGACAGGGGGTGAGGGCTACACCTTC
few,TRBJ2-6,TRBV11-2,-,CASSPPHSGANVLTF,TGTGCCAGCAGCCCGCCGCACTCTGGGGCCAACGTCCTGACTTTC
few,TRBJ2-1,TRBV4-3,TRBD2,CASSRSPGLAYNEQFF,TGCGCCAGCAGCCGGTCCCCGGGACTAGCGTACAATGAGCAGTTCTTC
-,TRBJ2-1,TRBV15,-,CATSSMGGDEQFF,TGTGCCACCAGTTCAATGGGGGGAGATGAGCAGTTCTTC
-,TRBJ1-1,TRBV12-3/TRBV12-4,TRBD1,CASSFPGQGAFF,TGTGCCAGCAGTTTCCCGGGACAGGGCGCTTTCTTT
-,TRBJ2-7,TRBV10-3,TRBD1,CAIRPGQGSYEQYF,TGTGCCATCAGACCGGGACAGGGTTCCTACGAGCAGTACTTC
-,TRBJ2-5,TRBV5-1,-,CASSPPRGQETQYF,TGCGCCAGCAGCCCCCCGCGGGGCCAAGAGACCCAGTACTTC
-,TRBJ1-4,TRBV5-1,-,CASQQGSFNEKLFF,TGCGCCAGCCAACAGGGCTCTTTTAATGAAAAACTGTTTTTT
few,TRBJ2-5,TRBV5-1,TRBD2,CASSNSGGETQYF,TGCGCCAGCAGCAATAGCGGGGGTGAGACCCAGTACTTC
-,TRBJ1-1,TRBV27,TRBD1,CASSRDREYAEAFF,TGTGCCAGCAGCCGGGACAGGGAATATGCTGAAGCTTTCTTT
-,TRBJ2-1,TRBV27,-,CASSFGQHNEQFF,TGTGCCAGCAGTTTTGGTCAGCACAATGAGCAGTTCTTC
few,TRBJ2-7,TRBV7-2,-,CASSLAWGAPHEQYF,TGTGCCAGCAGCTTAGCTTGGGGGGCGCCGCACGAGCAGTACTTC
-,TRBJ2-3,TRBV5-1,TRBD2,CASTRRGDTDTQYF,TGCGCCAGCACCCGGCGGGGGGACACAGATACGCAGTATTTT
few,TRBJ2-3,TRBV25-1,-,CAIPGPTSDTQYF,TGTGCCATTCCGGGACCAACATCAGATACGCAGTATTTT
many,TRBJ2-1,TRBV7-9,TRBD2,CASSLSLAGAYNEQFF,TGTGCCAGCAGCTTAAGCCTAGCGGGGGCCTACAATGAGCAGTTCTTC
few,TRBJ2-3,TRBV7-6,-,CASSSIQGPLTDTQYF,TGTGCCAGCAGCTCCATACAGGGTCCATTGACAGATACGCAGTATTTT
-,TRBJ2-3,TRBV7-2,-,CASSLQQGGDTQYF,TGTGCCAGCAGCTTACAACAGGGAGGGGATACGCAGTATTTT
many,TRBJ1-1,TRBV4-3,-,CASSQDVRAEAFF,TGCGCCAGCAGCCAAGATGTCCGGGCTGAAGCTTTCTTT
few,TRBJ1-2,TRBV6-5,-,CASSLDGPWGYTF,TGTGCCAGCAGCCTTGACGGGCCCTGGGGCTACACCTTC
-,TRBJ2-4,TRBV30,TRBD2,CAWSVGTIGIQYF,TGTGCCTGGAGTGTAGGGACTATCGGCATTCAGTACTTC
few,TRBJ2-7,TRBV10-3,-,CAISGGDSFYEQYF,TGTGCCATCAGTGGGGGCGACAGTTTCTACGAGCAGTACTTC
few,TRBJ1-1,TRBV15,TRBD1,CATSRDRARGAEAFF,TGTGCCACCAGCAGAGATCGTGCCAGGGGGGCTGAAGCTTTCTTT
many,TRBJ1-1,TRBV12-3/TRBV12-4,-,CASTGGRTEAFF,TGTGCCAGCACCGGGGGAAGGACTGAAGCTTTCTTT
many,TRBJ2-7,TRBV7-2,-,CASSLFRRGEQYF,TGTGCCAGCAGCTTATTCCGACGGGGCGAGCAGTACTTC